This T cell receptor beta chain stems from a study of Ad26.COV2.S vaccination and SARS-CoV-2 variants (dated by TCRdb to the early 2020s). In the study overall: Donors in the vaccine arm were drawn from COV1001, a multicentre, randomized, double-blind, placebo-controlled phase I-IIa trial testing Ad26.COV2.S in healthy adults. Investigators remained blinded to trial group allocation during experiments and outcome assessment. Sequencing of the TCRbeta repertoire served to evaluate the specificity and breadth of SARS-CoV-2-reactive T cell receptors following Ad26.COV2.S vaccination. Participants in the trial were split at random into five groups of five each, receiving low-dose or high-dose Ad26.COV2.S once or twice, or else placebo on both occasions. Ad26.COV2.S was administered intramuscularly at 5 x 10^10 or 1 x 10^11 viral particles, either as a single shot or as two shots given 56 days apart. A total of some 30 samples were included in the TCR-sequenced set, comprising 19 Ad26.COV2.S vaccine recipients, 5 placebo recipients and 8 SARS-CoV-2 convalescent individuals. The full study reports these points: The authors noted that the TCR breadth and depth analyses may have underestimated total T cell responses. Vaccine and placebo recipients had similar non-spike TCR breadth, a finding consistent with the vaccine containing only spike. After vaccination, substantial breadth of spike-specific CD8+ and CD4+ T cell responses was reported. The study was not powered for comparison of responses between vaccine doses or regimens. Ad26.COV2.S recipients had higher spike-specific TCR breadth than placebo recipients (P = 0.0014).

A word on this clone: Its target antigen remains unknown. Within one base of it there is no much larger clone, and no base qualities were kept.

The treatment or condition label corresponds to: over 15 received Ad26.COV2.S at low or high dose, single or two shots; several received placebo; per-sample allocation not given. Repertoires of vaccine and placebo recipients were sequenced from samples collected on day 63 after the first injection. In Cohort 1b, roughly 26 adults aged 18-55 years were enrolled at a single site in Boston, USA, between 29 July and 7 August 2020. Ad26.COV2.S consisted of a replication-incompetent adenovirus type 26 vector by which a prefusion-stabilized SARS-CoV-2 spike protein from the original Wuhan strain was expressed. TCRbeta CDR3 regions were sequenced with the immunoSEQ Assay. After extraction, genomic DNA underwent amplification by bias-controlled multiplex PCR, followed by high-throughput sequencing. Regarding the original processing steps: To quantify the absolute abundance of every unique TCRbeta CDR3 region, sequences were collapsed and filtered. T cell fraction was estimated by normalizing TCRbeta template counts to usable DNA, which was measured by amplifying reference genes present in all nucleated cells. Repertoire TCRs were annotated as SARS-CoV-2-specific when V gene, CDR3 amino acid sequence and J gene were exactly matched to a known reactive TCR set. The reference SARS-CoV-2 TCR set was derived from MIRA and filtered for enrichment in COVID-19-positive ImmuneCODE repertoires, a step that removed public or cross-reactive TCRs. Using the MIRA antigens, annotated TCRs were further analysed by specific ORF or by position within an ORF. Depth was the summed frequency of annotated unique rearrangements, while breadth was defined as annotated unique rearrangements over total unique productive rearrangements. TCR breadth was compared between groups using two-sided Wilcoxon rank-sum tests. In its TCRdb copy, this immuneACCESS table keeps in-frame sequences only and misses some clones. Where compared with another copy, unresolved V genes explain less than half of these, and the others have no known cause. Clonal size and the V and J genes are those of that table, whereas D and trimming came from the DNA. The sample records hundreds of thousands of clones, 70% to 90% of which are singletons. The top ten clones comprise roughly 10% of the sample.

The CDR3 runs 18 residues from the cysteine to the phenylalanine. The entry retains the CDR3 DNA only, 54 bases that are in frame from base 1. CDR1 and CDR2 are read off the germline V gene as LGHNA and YSLEER. From V the trimming removes 0 bases and from J it removes 4 bases, while the gene matches leave 11 bases of the junction unaccounted for. This receptor was taken from a person between 18 and 59 years old who received the Ad26.COV2.S COVID-19 vaccine or a placebo. The receptor chain draws on TRBV4-3 and TRBJ1-4; TRBD1 aligns with 7 central bases. Sequences were derived from peripheral blood, sampled in a trial of Ad26.COV2.S vaccine versus placebo. The CDR3 has the sequence CASSQDLRDRALNEKLFF. At the DNA level, the sequence is TGCGCCAGCAGCCAAGACTTGCGTGACAGGGCCCTTAATGAAAAACTGTTTTTT.